This T cell receptor (beta chain) was observed in a study of T cells expressing NK-cell markers (dated by TCRdb to about 2020). Regarding the complete study: Fewer than ten donors provided sorted CD3+CD56+NKG2C+, CD3+CD56+NKG2C- and CD3+CD56-NKG2C+ T-cell subsets, whose TCR beta-chain repertoires were profiled. Illumina HiSeq 2000/2500, MiSeq or NextSeq was used to sequence libraries as 2 x 150 bp reads. Of the eight sequenced donors, seven were found to be HCMV-seropositive and one was found to be HCMV-seronegative. Randomly selected healthy volunteers, three men and five women, were used as the eight sequenced donors. The investigation overall reported the following: Those dominant clonotypes were again the most abundant among CD3+CD56-NKG2C+ cells in a few donors, at about 25-65%. In six donors, the dominant CD3+CD56+NKG2C+ clonotypes ranked among the top 10 CD8+ clonotypes, making up 1.0-7.0% of CD8+ T cells. Whether the expanded NKG2C-expressing T cell clones were specific for HCMV antigens was left unclear.

HCMV-specific IgG was detected in serum with a commercial ELISA kit to determine HCMV serostatus. Ficoll density gradient centrifugation was used to isolate peripheral blood mononuclear cells from blood. The CDR3 sequence holds 15 residues, the cysteine and phenylalanine included. Nucleotide data are not available. The sequencer was an Illumina HiSeq 2000. The TCR beta cDNA libraries were made using 5'RACE template switching, a step that added both a universal primer site and unique molecular identifiers. cDNA synthesis was primed from the TCR beta constant segment, followed by two successive PCR amplification steps. In the original analysis: Reads were demultiplexed and grouped by UMI with MIGEC, and clonotypes were assembled and quantified with MiTCR. To exclude erroneous sequences, only TCR cDNA sequences supported by at least two reads were retained. The tcR package was used for downstream repertoire analysis, and clonotypes were matched across fractions by CDR3 nucleotide sequence plus V segment. VDJmatch was used to annotate antigen specificity against VDJdb, with one amino acid substitution allowed in CDR3. TCRdb reprocessed the reads, reporting each CDR3 protein sequence once and no DNA. The V and J calls and clone size are TCRdb's, not the authors'. The sample table on file contains 140,000 or so distinct CDR3 sequences. 12% of the sample is in the top ten clones.

Regarding this clonotype: It lacks a known antigen.

The clonotype originates from a man younger than 35 in good health. Donor details come from another sample of the same person, matched by shared clones. Material for sequencing was blood T cells: a sorted CD56 or NKG2C T cell subset, CD4+ or CD8+ T cells, or bulk PBMC T cells (not recorded which). In this chain, TRBV21-1 is recombined with TRBJ2-5. TRBV21-1 is labeled a pseudogene. The CDR3 protein is CASSRGISLQETQYF.